This T cell receptor beta chain was recorded in a study of control samples from healthy donors and cancer patients. This clone is a singleton in its sample. This CDR3 is built from 17 residues. The V segment lost 0 bases and the J segment 7 bases; nucleotides outside the gene matches: 15. Germline loops: CDR1 PRHDT, CDR2 FYEKMQ (reference sequence). The table came from immunoSEQ multiplex PCR; TCRdb's copy has only in-frame clones and leaves some out. The table records 150,000 to 200,000 clones, around nine tenths of them present only once. This TCR was recovered from a man between 18 and 29 years old in good health. The chain recombines TRBV13 with TRBJ2-7, with TRBD2 matching 7 bases. The sample was blood. The CDR3 bases are TGTGCCAGCAGCTTAGGCCCCCCTAGCGGCTACTCTGGTGAGCAGTACTTC. This sequence encodes CASSLGPPSGYSGEQYF. Combining the CDR3 with reference TRBV13 and TRBJ2-7 gives the whole variable domain AAGVIQSPRHLIKEKRETATLKCYPIPRHDTVYWYQQGPGQDPQFLISFYEKMQSDKGSIPDRFSAQQFSDYHSELNMSSLELGDSALYFCASSLGPPSGYSGEQYFGPGTRLTVT.